These 14 T cell receptor beta chains originate from one sample sequenced in a study of Ad26.COV2.S vaccination and SARS-CoV-2 variants. Method: immunoSEQ multiplex PCR; TCRdb's copy keeps in-frame clones and lacks some. In the table there are just over 350,000 clones, roughly 94% of which are singletons. Sequenced here: peripheral blood, sampled after recovery from COVID-19. These receptors all come from a human donor who had recovered from COVID-19.

The chain is built from TRBV20-1 and TRBJ1-5; D is possibly TRBD1 (5 bases). Germline CDR1 reads DFQATT; CDR2 reads SNEGSKA (reference sequence). The CDR3 is 15 amino acids. Trimming cost V 3 bases and J 3 bases, with 15 bases left between them. The CDR3 reads CSASAGTGDNQPQHF. Here the CDR3 DNA reads TGCAGTGCTAGTGCAGGGACGGGTGACAATCAGCCCCAGCATTTT.

The V and J genes are TRBV5-4 and TRBJ1-5; D may be TRBD1 (5 bases). CDR3 size: 15 residues. V lost 4 bases to trimming and J lost 2 bases, with 13 bases between them. Per germline, CDR1 SGHNT and CDR2 YYREEE (reference sequence). CDR3 DNA: TGTGCCAGCAGCCGGGACGGTGGGGGCAATCAGCCCCAGCATTTT. The encoded protein is CASSRDGGGNQPQHF.

The V gene is TRBV11-3, the J gene TRBJ1-2; tentatively, D is TRBD1 (6 bases). The V end lost 0 bases, the J end lost 6 bases, and 14 bases lay between the germline ends. CDR1 SGHNT and CDR2 YENEEA come from the germline V gene. The CDR3 has 15 residues. The CDR3 spells CASSLEGGQGDGYTF. CDR3 coding DNA: TGTGCCAGCAGCTTAGAAGGGGGACAAGGGGATGGCTACACCTTC. The entire variable domain, with the rest obtained from reference TRBV11-3 and TRBJ1-2, is as follows: EAGVVQSPRYKIIEKKQPVAFWCNPISGHNTLYWYLQNLGQGPELLIRYENEEAVDDSQLPKDRFSAERLKGVDSTLKIQPAELGDSAVYLCASSLEGGQGDGYTFGSGTRLTVV.

The chain combines TRBV7-9 with TRBJ1-4; TRBD1 agrees at 7 bases. Looked up from germline, CDR1 is SEHNR and CDR2 is FQNEAQ (reference sequence). The CDR3 covers 15 residues. The V and J ends lost 5 bases and 4 bases, in that order; junction bases with no gene match: 7. This chain's CDR3 is CASSPGTDYNEKLFF. In nucleotides, the CDR3 is TGTGCCAGCAGCCCCGGGACAGACTATAATGAAAAACTGTTTTTT.

The CDR3 sequence: CARLNRDTYNEQFF. The CDR3 bases are TGTGCCAGATTAAACCGGGACACCTACAATGAGCAGTTCTTC. The rearrangement joins TRBV2 to TRBJ2-1, with D maybe TRBD1 (6 bases). The length of the CDR3 is 14 residues. Germline V gene data show CDR1 as SNHLY and CDR2 as FYNNEI. V was pared by 9 bases and J by 2 bases, with 14 bases between.

J is TRBJ1-2 and V is TRBV13; 9 nucleotides line up with TRBD1. CDR1 and CDR2 (germline): PRHDT, FYEKMQ (reference sequence). The CDR3 extends over 15 amino acids. The V and J ends lost 4 bases and 8 bases, in that order; junction bases with no gene match: 11. The CDR3 DNA is TGTGCCAGCAGCTCAATATTACAGGGGGCAGGGGGCTACACCTTC. It encodes CASSSILQGAGGYTF. The full variable domain, with the rest looked up from reference TRBV13 and TRBJ1-2, is AAGVIQSPRHLIKEKRETATLKCYPIPRHDTVYWYQQGPGQDPQFLISFYEKMQSDKGSIPDRFSAQQFSDYHSELNMSSLELGDSALYFCASSSILQGAGGYTFGSGTRLTVV.

The chain has TRBV5-1 and TRBJ2-1; the match to TRBD1 covers 12 bases. In germline, CDR1 is SGHRS, CDR2 YFSETQ. The ends lost 6 bases at V and 1 base at J; junction bases unmatched: 11. CDR3 length: 18 amino acids. This CDR3 is CASKTGQGALGSYNEQFF. CDR3 in DNA: TGCGCCAGCAAGACGGGACAGGGGGCCCTTGGGTCCTACAATGAGCAGTTCTTC.

The chain recombines TRBV14 with TRBJ2-5; the D gene is possibly TRBD1 (6 bases). The CDR3 covers 12 residues. The ends were cut back, 9 bases at V and 3 bases at J, with 11 bases in the middle. The germline V gene encodes CDR1 SGHDN and CDR2 FVKESK. The DNA of the CDR3 is TGTGCCAGGGGCAGGGGAGAAGAGACCCAGTACTTC. Translating it yields CARGRGEETQYF.

This clone was found once. The chain carries TRBV2 and TRBJ1-5; D perhaps matches TRBD1 (6 bases). The CDR3 runs 16 residues. The V and J ends lost 7 bases and 2 bases respectively, with 18 bases between them. Germline V lookup: CDR1 SNHLY, CDR2 FYNNEI. The CDR3 spells CASTRGALFGNQPQHF. In DNA, the CDR3 is TGTGCCAGCACGAGGGGGGCGCTTTTTGGCAATCAGCCCCAGCATTTT.

The chain carries TRBV28 and TRBJ2-7, with D possibly TRBD2 on 6 matching bases. V lost 5 bases and J lost 7, with 12 bases in between. The CDR3 totals 12 residues. Germline V gene sequence: CDR1 MDHEN, CDR2 SYDVKM. This CDR3 is CASSPLAGEQYF. CDR3 DNA sequence: TGTGCCAGCAGTCCCTTGGCGGGGGAGCAGTACTTC.

The chain has TRBV29-1 and TRBJ2-7, with D unresolved. The CDR3 extends over 13 amino acids. The V gene lost 0 bases and the J gene lost 2 bases, with 8 bases spanning the gap. CDR1 is SQVTM, CDR2 ANQGSEA, per germline. The CDR3 loop is CSVEDGVTYEQYF. CDR3 in DNA: TGCAGCGTTGAAGATGGGGTTACCTACGAGCAGTACTTC.

CDR3 region: CASSKDFTESVNEQFF. CDR3 coding DNA: TGTGCCAGCAGCAAAGACTTCACAGAATCCGTTAATGAGCAGTTCTTC. The gene calls are TRBV21-1 and TRBJ2-1; TRBD1 is taken as the D call from the table, unchecked against the DNA. TRBV21-1 is classified as a pseudogene. The CDR3 runs to 16 residues.

The V and J genes are TRBV20-1 and TRBJ1-4; maybe TRBD1 (5 bases). The CDR3 totals 11 residues. Trimming shortened V by 6 bases and J by 4 bases, and 6 bases separated the two germline ends. Germline V gene data show CDR1 as DFQATT and CDR2 as SNEGSKA (reference sequence). The CDR3 reads CSAGDNEKLFF. The CDR3 DNA is TGCAGTGCGGGGGATAATGAAAAACTGTTTTTT.

The chain employs TRBV25-1 and TRBJ1-3; D remains ambiguous. V shed 9 bases and J shed 4 bases, with 16 bases lying between them. There are 14 residues in the CDR3. Germline CDR1 MGHDK, CDR2 SYGVNS. In nucleotides, the CDR3 is TGTGCCAGTGGGCAGAGGCTGGGGGGAAACACCATATATTTT. Residues: CASGQRLGGNTIYF.